This T cell receptor beta chain came from a study of blood T cell repertoires in COVID-19. Study at large: Whether acute or convalescent, the COVID-19 samples came from the United States, Italy and Spain.

Only in-frame clones appear in the TCRdb table, and some are missing; sequencing was by immunoSEQ multiplex PCR. The sample holds 150,000 to 200,000 clones, 90% seen once. Germline CDR1 and CDR2: GTSNPN and SVGIG (reference sequence). V was cut by 3 bases and J by 4 bases, with 13 bases left in between. The CDR3 consists of 14 residues. The material sequenced was peripheral blood. This clonotype was sampled from a man aged 60-69 years with active or convalescent COVID-19. The rearrangement links TRBV30 to TRBJ1-5, with D possibly being TRBD1 (6 bases). For the CDR3, the DNA is TGTGCCTGGAGAGCGAGGACAGCAAATCAGCCCCAGCATTTT. It yields the protein CAWRARTANQPQHF.